This T cell receptor beta chain is from a study of cytomegalovirus exposure and HLA in healthy donors. Study details: Previous work identified 120 million or so unique TCR beta sequences from about 179 million T cells. Study-level points and caveats: For TCR beta chains, V- and J-gene trimming was later linked to a missense DCLRE1C variant. In a later analysis, the majority of CMV-associated beta chains seemingly showed HLA restriction.

As concerns this clone: The target antigen is unknown. Sequence at one end of the junction differs from germline and may be a read error.

It was with 60 Vbeta and 13 Jbeta primers that the PCR ran. Libraries were prepared by immunoSEQ multiplex PCR; TCRdb keeps only in-frame clonotypes and omits some of them. The sample lists about 43,000 clones, 64% occurring once. Germline V gene data show CDR1 as SSHAT and CDR2 as FNYEAQ (reference sequence). The length of the CDR3 is 14 residues. The clonotype comes from a human donor in good health. The sample comprised PBMCs. This chain connects TRBV7-7 to TRBJ2-7; 8 positions match TRBD1. The CDR3 nucleotides are TGTGCTAGCAGCTTAGCTGGACAGGGCAGCGAGCAGTACTTC. Its translation: CASSLAGQGSEQYF.